This entry concerns a single T cell receptor beta chain. Its cognate antigen is unknown. This entry comes from a study of CD8 T cells in Susac syndrome. Study-wide findings and caveats: The authors acknowledged that the study's TCR sequencing and HLA analysis involved relatively few individuals.

Sequencing of TCR beta covered CD8+ and CD4+ T cells obtained from blood. Random-hexamer reverse transcription was applied to about 0.45 to 1 ug RNA. An immunoSEQ multiplex PCR generated amplified TCR beta CDR3 products spanning 54 Vbeta and 13 Jbeta. One entry per CDR3 protein, called by TCRdb with MiXCR from the immunoSEQ multiplex PCR reads. Among about 300,000 distinct CDR3 sequences listed, around nine tenths were seen once. The sample comprised CD8+ T cells from PBMCs. The TCR originated in a human donor with multiple sclerosis.

This CDR3 is CASRRVNTQYF. The DNA of the CDR3 is TGTGCCAGCCGCAGGGTTAATACGCAGTATTTT. The chain employs TRBV12-3 or TRBV12-4 and TRBJ2-3, with a possible D match to TRBD1 (5 bases). V lost 8 bases and J 7 bases, leaving 10 bases between the germline ends. The CDR3 runs 11 residues.